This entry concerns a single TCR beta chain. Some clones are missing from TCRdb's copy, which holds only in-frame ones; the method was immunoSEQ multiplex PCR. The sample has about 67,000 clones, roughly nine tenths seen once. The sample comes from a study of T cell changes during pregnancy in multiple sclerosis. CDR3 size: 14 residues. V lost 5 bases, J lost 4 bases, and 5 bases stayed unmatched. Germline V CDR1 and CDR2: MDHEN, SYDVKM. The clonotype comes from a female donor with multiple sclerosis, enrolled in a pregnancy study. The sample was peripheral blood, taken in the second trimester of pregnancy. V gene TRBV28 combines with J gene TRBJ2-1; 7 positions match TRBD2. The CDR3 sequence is CASSDLADYNEQFF. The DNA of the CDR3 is TGTGCCAGCAGTGACCTAGCGGATTACAATGAGCAGTTCTTC.